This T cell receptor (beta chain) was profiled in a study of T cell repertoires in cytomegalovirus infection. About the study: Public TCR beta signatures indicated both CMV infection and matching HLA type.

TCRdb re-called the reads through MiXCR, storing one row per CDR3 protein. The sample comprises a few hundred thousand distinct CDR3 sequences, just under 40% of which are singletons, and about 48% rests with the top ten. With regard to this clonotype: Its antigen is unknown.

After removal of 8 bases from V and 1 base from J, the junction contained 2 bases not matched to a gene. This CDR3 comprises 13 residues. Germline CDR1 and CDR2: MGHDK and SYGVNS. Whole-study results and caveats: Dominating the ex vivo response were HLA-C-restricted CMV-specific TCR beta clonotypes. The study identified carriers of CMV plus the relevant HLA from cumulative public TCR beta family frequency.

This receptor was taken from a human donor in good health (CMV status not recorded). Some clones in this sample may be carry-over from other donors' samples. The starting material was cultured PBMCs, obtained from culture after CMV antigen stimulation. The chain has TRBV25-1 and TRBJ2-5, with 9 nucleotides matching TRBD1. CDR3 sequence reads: CASGQGPQETQYF. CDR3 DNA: TGTGCCAGCGGACAGGGGCCCCAAGAGACCCAGTACTTC. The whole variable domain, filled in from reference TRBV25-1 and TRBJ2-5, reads EADIYQTPRYLVIGTGKKITLECSQTMGHDKMYWYQQDPGMELHLIHYSYGVNSTEKGDLSSESTVSRIRTEHFPLTLESARPSHTSQYLCASGQGPQETQYFGPGTRLLVL.